The rows below give T cell receptor beta chains drawn from one sample of a study of CD8 T cells in ankylosing spondylitis. Via MiXCR, TCRdb re-called the 5' RACE reads, giving one row per CDR3 protein. This table holds some 220,000 distinct CDR3 sequences, more than 5.5% found once. Sequencing was carried out using blood, either unsorted or a sorted T cell fraction (not recorded which). The receptor set was obtained from a male donor with ankylosing spondylitis. Both conserved end residues are part of each CDR3. D genes are given only for firm matches. Clone size is not always given. Where it is, it says once, few, many or a class for expanded clones.

D gene: .
J gene: TRBJ2-6
V gene: TRBV15
clone size: .
CDR3 DNA: TGTGCCACCAGCAGTAGCGGGGCCAACGTCCTGACTTTC
CDR3 protein: CATSSSGANVLTF

D gene: .
J gene: TRBJ1-1
V gene: TRBV2
clone size: .
CDR3 DNA: TGTGCCAGCAGCGCCCCAGGGAACACTGAAGCTTTCTTT
CDR3 protein: CASSAPGNTEAFF

D gene: .
J gene: TRBJ2-3
V gene: TRBV7-9
clone size: .
CDR3 DNA: TGTGCCAGCAGCTCCTGGACGAGCACAGATACGCAGTATTTT
CDR3 protein: CASSSWTSTDTQYF

D gene: .
J gene: TRBJ2-3
V gene: TRBV15
clone size: few
CDR3 DNA: TGTGCCACCAGCACGGGTTATGGAACAGATACGCAGTATTTT
CDR3 protein: CATSTGYGTDTQYF

D gene: .
J gene: TRBJ2-7
V gene: TRBV5-5
clone size: many
CDR3 DNA: TGTGCCAGCAGCTTGGTTCTAGCGTTGAGCTCCTACGAGCAGTACTTC
CDR3 protein: CASSLVLALSSYEQYF

D gene: .
J gene: TRBJ2-1
V gene: TRBV7-9
clone size: .
CDR3 DNA: TGTGCCAGCAGCCCCCTAATCGCGGGACAAAACAATGAGCAGTTCTTC
CDR3 protein: CASSPLIAGQNNEQFF

D gene: .
J gene: TRBJ2-1
V gene: TRBV20-1
clone size: few
CDR3 DNA: TGCAGTGCTAGTCCGGTCAATGAGCAGTTCTTC
CDR3 protein: CSASPVNEQFF

D gene: .
J gene: TRBJ2-3
V gene: TRBV6-5
clone size: .
CDR3 DNA: TGTGCCAGCAGTTGGGGGAATGAGGGGCTAGATACGCAGTATTTT
CDR3 protein: CASSWGNEGLDTQYF

D gene: .
J gene: TRBJ2-2
V gene: TRBV28
clone size: many
CDR3 DNA: TGTGCCAGCAGCCCGACAGGGGAGGGTCCCGGGGAGCTGTTTTTT
CDR3 protein: CASSPTGEGPGELFF

D gene: .
J gene: TRBJ1-1
V gene: TRBV7-6
clone size: many
CDR3 DNA: TGTGCCAGCAGCTCTAGAGGGGACACTGAAGCTTTCTTT
CDR3 protein: CASSSRGDTEAFF

D gene: .
J gene: TRBJ1-2
V gene: TRBV6-1
clone size: many
CDR3 DNA: TGTGCCACCGCATTGATGACCGGGAGAAGCGACTATGGCTACACCTTC
CDR3 protein: CATALMTGRSDYGYTF

D gene: .
J gene: TRBJ2-7
V gene: TRBV4-1
clone size: many
CDR3 DNA: TGCGCCAGCAGCCAAGTAGGGGACTACGAGCAGTACTTC
CDR3 protein: CASSQVGDYEQYF

D gene: .
J gene: TRBJ2-5
V gene: TRBV5-1
clone size: many
CDR3 DNA: TGCGCCAGCAGCATCGACACCCGGGAGACCCAGTACTTC
CDR3 protein: CASSIDTRETQYF

D gene: TRBD1
J gene: TRBJ1-2
V gene: TRBV20-1
clone size: many
CDR3 DNA: TGCAGTGCTAGCGAGGACAGGGTTCTTCATGGCTACACCTTC
CDR3 protein: CSASEDRVLHGYTF

D gene: TRBD2
J gene: TRBJ2-3
V gene: TRBV12-3/TRBV12-4
clone size: many
CDR3 DNA: TGTGCCAGCACCCCACTAGCGGGGCATAGAGCGTGGACAGATACGCAGTATTTT
CDR3 protein: CASTPLAGHRAWTDTQYF

D gene: .
J gene: TRBJ1-2
V gene: TRBV7-8
clone size: .
CDR3 DNA: TGTGCCAGCAGCTTAGTAGGCAGGGGAGATGGCTACACCTTC
CDR3 protein: CASSLVGRGDGYTF

D gene: TRBD1
J gene: TRBJ2-3
V gene: TRBV14
clone size: .
CDR3 DNA: TGTGCCAGCAGCCGTGGGACAGGGACTAGCACAGATACGCAGTATTTT
CDR3 protein: CASSRGTGTSTDTQYF

D gene: .
J gene: TRBJ2-7
V gene: TRBV27
clone size: many
CDR3 DNA: TGTGCCAGCAGTTTGTGGGAGTCCAATCGGGAGCAGTACTTC
CDR3 protein: CASSLWESNREQYF

D gene: .
J gene: TRBJ1-1
V gene: TRBV6-5
clone size: .
CDR3 DNA: TGTGCCAGCAGTTACAGTGGGATTATGAAGACTGAAGCTTTCTTT
CDR3 protein: CASSYSGIMKTEAFF

D gene: TRBD1
J gene: TRBJ2-7
V gene: TRBV27
clone size: few
CDR3 DNA: TGTGCCAGCAGTCCTTGGCAGGGGGCCTCCTACGAGCAGTACTTC
CDR3 protein: CASSPWQGASYEQYF

D gene: TRBD1
J gene: TRBJ1-5
V gene: TRBV4-3
clone size: few
CDR3 DNA: TGCGCCAGCAGCCAAGGGACAGGGCCCCTTGAGGCCCAGCATTTT
CDR3 protein: CASSQGTGPLEAQHF

D gene: .
J gene: TRBJ2-5
V gene: TRBV6-1
clone size: many
CDR3 DNA: TGTGCCACCCGGCGAAGGCTCCAAGAGACCCAGTACTTC
CDR3 protein: CATRRRLQETQYF

D gene: .
J gene: TRBJ1-5
V gene: TRBV16
clone size: many
CDR3 DNA: TGTGCCAGCAGCCCCCCGCCCTTTCATCAGCCCCAGCATTTT
CDR3 protein: CASSPPPFHQPQHF

D gene: .
J gene: TRBJ2-7
V gene: TRBV11-1
clone size: many
CDR3 DNA: TGTGCCAGCGCTCTAGGAGGCGAGCAGTACTTC
CDR3 protein: CASALGGEQYF

D gene: .
J gene: TRBJ1-4
V gene: TRBV6-1
clone size: few
CDR3 DNA: TGTGCCAGCAGTGTCAACAGGGCCTATAATGAAAAACTGTTTTTT
CDR3 protein: CASSVNRAYNEKLFF

D gene: TRBD1
J gene: TRBJ1-1
V gene: TRBV29-1
clone size: many
CDR3 DNA: TGCAGCGCCATTAATCCGTCTTGGACAGGGGTGAACACTGAAGCTTTCTTT
CDR3 protein: CSAINPSWTGVNTEAFF

D gene: TRBD2
J gene: TRBJ2-3
V gene: TRBV10-3
clone size: many
CDR3 DNA: TGTGCCATCAGTGAGGGTAGCGGGGGCCCAGATACGCAGTATTTT
CDR3 protein: CAISEGSGGPDTQYF

D gene: .
J gene: TRBJ2-7
V gene: TRBV27
clone size: few
CDR3 DNA: TGTGCCAGCAGAACAGACAAATTAGGGGCCTACGAGCAGTACTTC
CDR3 protein: CASRTDKLGAYEQYF

D gene: TRBD1
J gene: TRBJ1-1
V gene: TRBV6-5
clone size: many
CDR3 DNA: TGTGCCAGCAGTTACGGAGGGGGCAACACTGAAGCTTTCTTT
CDR3 protein: CASSYGGGNTEAFF

D gene: .
J gene: TRBJ1-3
V gene: TRBV4-3
clone size: many
CDR3 DNA: TGCGCCAGCAGCCCCTACGCGGCAGCCGGAAACACCATATATTTT
CDR3 protein: CASSPYAAAGNTIYF

D gene: .
J gene: TRBJ2-3
V gene: TRBV20-1
clone size: few
CDR3 DNA: TGCAGTGCCCAGCGAGGAACGGGAAGGACAGATACGCAGTATTTT
CDR3 protein: CSAQRGTGRTDTQYF

D gene: TRBD1
J gene: TRBJ1-2
V gene: TRBV28
clone size: many
CDR3 DNA: TGTGCCAGCAGTTTATCCGTATCCGGGACAGGGCTGGATGGCTACACCTTC
CDR3 protein: CASSLSVSGTGLDGYTF

D gene: .
J gene: TRBJ1-1
V gene: TRBV20-1
clone size: many
CDR3 DNA: TGCAGTGCTAGGGACGGGCTGAACACTGAAGCTTTCTTT
CDR3 protein: CSARDGLNTEAFF

D gene: TRBD1
J gene: TRBJ2-4
V gene: TRBV7-8
clone size: many
CDR3 DNA: TGTGCCAGCAGCACAGGGGGAGCCAAAAACATTCAGTACTTC
CDR3 protein: CASSTGGAKNIQYF

D gene: TRBD2
J gene: TRBJ2-7
V gene: TRBV29-1
clone size: many
CDR3 DNA: TGCAGCGGGGGAGGGTCCTACGAGCAGTACTTC
CDR3 protein: CSGGGSYEQYF

D gene: .
J gene: TRBJ2-3
V gene: TRBV4-3
clone size: many
CDR3 DNA: TGCGCCAGCAGCCAAGATCGGTCAGATACGCAGTATTTT
CDR3 protein: CASSQDRSDTQYF

D gene: .
J gene: TRBJ2-4
V gene: TRBV15
clone size: many
CDR3 DNA: TGTGCCACCAGCAGTCCGGGGGGCCAGTACTTC
CDR3 protein: CATSSPGGQYF

D gene: TRBD1
J gene: TRBJ2-7
V gene: TRBV20-1
clone size: many
CDR3 DNA: TGCAGTGCTAGATGGGACAGGGACTACGAGCAGTACTTC
CDR3 protein: CSARWDRDYEQYF

D gene: TRBD2
J gene: TRBJ2-1
V gene: TRBV5-5
clone size: .
CDR3 DNA: TGTGCCAGCAGCTTACTAGCGGGAGCGGGTAATGAGCAGTTCTTC
CDR3 protein: CASSLLAGAGNEQFF

D gene: TRBD1
J gene: TRBJ2-1
V gene: TRBV4-3
clone size: many
CDR3 DNA: TGCGCCAGCAGCCAAGGGACAGGGGATGGGAATGAGCAGTTCTTC
CDR3 protein: CASSQGTGDGNEQFF

D gene: .
J gene: TRBJ2-5
V gene: TRBV4-3
clone size: few
CDR3 DNA: TGCGCCAGCAGCCAAGATAGGGCCAGGGTCGTGGAGACCCAGTACTTC
CDR3 protein: CASSQDRARVVETQYF

D gene: .
J gene: TRBJ1-1
V gene: TRBV11-1
clone size: many
CDR3 DNA: TGTGCCAGCCTTTACGACCAAGTAGTTCAGGGCCTAAAGACTGAAGCTTTCTTT
CDR3 protein: CASLYDQVVQGLKTEAFF

D gene: .
J gene: TRBJ1-1
V gene: TRBV7-9
clone size: many
CDR3 DNA: TGTGCCAGCAGCGCGACGATCGGTATAGGGGAAGCTTTCTTT
CDR3 protein: CASSATIGIGEAFF

D gene: .
J gene: TRBJ2-7
V gene: TRBV4-2
clone size: .
CDR3 DNA: TGTGCCAGCAGCCAATTTGTAACCGGTCCTCGGAACGAGCAGTACTTC
CDR3 protein: CASSQFVTGPRNEQYF

D gene: TRBD2
J gene: TRBJ2-1
V gene: TRBV6-2/TRBV6-3
clone size: .
CDR3 DNA: TGTGCCAGCACTTCTGGGGTATCCGGGACTAGCGAAAATGAGCAGTTCTTC
CDR3 protein: CASTSGVSGTSENEQFF

D gene: .
J gene: TRBJ2-3
V gene: TRBV7-9
clone size: many
CDR3 DNA: TGTGCCAGCAGCTTCGGGCTCAATACGCAGTATTTT
CDR3 protein: CASSFGLNTQYF

D gene: .
J gene: TRBJ1-1
V gene: TRBV2
clone size: many
CDR3 DNA: TGTGCCAGCAGTGAAGGGGTCTTGGGGCACCGGGGCCAAGCTTTCTTT
CDR3 protein: CASSEGVLGHRGQAFF

D gene: .
J gene: TRBJ2-7
V gene: TRBV20-1
clone size: many
CDR3 DNA: TGCAGTGCTAGAGATATTCAGGGCCACGAGCAGTACTTC
CDR3 protein: CSARDIQGHEQYF

D gene: .
J gene: TRBJ1-1
V gene: TRBV29-1
clone size: many
CDR3 DNA: TGCAGCGTAATAAACACTGAAGCTTTCTTT
CDR3 protein: CSVINTEAFF

D gene: .
J gene: TRBJ1-2
V gene: TRBV6-6
clone size: .
CDR3 DNA: TGTGCCAGCAGTTACACATCGCGGACAGAATGCACCTTC
CDR3 protein: CASSYTSRTECTF

D gene: TRBD1
J gene: TRBJ2-7
V gene: TRBV27
clone size: many
CDR3 DNA: TGTGCCAGCGGGACAGGGAGCTCCTACGAGCAGTACTTC
CDR3 protein: CASGTGSSYEQYF

D gene: .
J gene: TRBJ1-4
V gene: TRBV20-1
clone size: many
CDR3 DNA: TGCAGTGCTAGAGATTGGACGCCTGAAAAACTGTTTTTT
CDR3 protein: CSARDWTPEKLFF

D gene: .
J gene: TRBJ2-3
V gene: TRBV20-1
clone size: many
CDR3 DNA: TGCAGTGCTAGAGCCACGGGCAGCCTCTACACAGATACGCAGTATTTT
CDR3 protein: CSARATGSLYTDTQYF

D gene: .
J gene: TRBJ2-3
V gene: TRBV4-3
clone size: many
CDR3 DNA: TGCGCCAGCAGCCGTATGGGAGATACGCAGTATTTT
CDR3 protein: CASSRMGDTQYF

D gene: .
J gene: TRBJ2-5
V gene: TRBV19
clone size: .
CDR3 DNA: TGTGCCACCCGATCCCCCTGGGACCCCCGGGACACCCAGTACTTC
CDR3 protein: CATRSPWDPRDTQYF

D gene: TRBD2
J gene: TRBJ2-1
V gene: TRBV9
clone size: many
CDR3 DNA: TGTGCCAGCAGCCCAGGGACTAGCCCCAATGAGCAGTTCTTC
CDR3 protein: CASSPGTSPNEQFF

D gene: .
J gene: TRBJ1-2
V gene: TRBV28
clone size: few
CDR3 DNA: TGTGCCAGCAGTTTGGAGATTAGCTATGGCTACACCTTC
CDR3 protein: CASSLEISYGYTF